The following is a TCR beta chain sequence with its context. Its antigen is not yet known. There are no base qualities to consult, and no much larger clone falls within one base. The sample is drawn from a study of cytomegalovirus exposure and HLA in healthy donors (dated by TCRdb to 2017 to 2019). Broadly, across the study: In an earlier analysis of 550 to 750 of the donors, 276 Gb of sequence data and 95 million to 130 million unique TCR beta sequences from 150 million to 200 million T cells were reported. An early release that covered around 590 HLA-typed donors contained 300 to 350 gigabases of sequencing data and around 80 million unique TCR sequences. The genetic ancestry cluster associated with self-reported Caucasian donors included 81% of the 398 genotyped donors. The aim of the study was to test whether cataloging public T cell receptors could identify signatures of past pathogen exposure. The study profiled the T cell repertoires of hundreds of subjects by immunosequencing and related them to cytomegalovirus serostatus. A separate validation cohort of 90 to 150 different subjects was used in addition to the approximately 640-subject first cohort. To predict cytomegalovirus infection status, the study brought together high-throughput TCR immunosequencing, statistical association of individual TCRs with disease status, and machine learning. A later analysis re-analyzed previously published TCR beta repertoires from about 730 donors and added high-resolution HLA genotyping to study TCR occurrence patterns. Rather than drawing on any new phenotypic data, the later analysis identified candidate immune exposures from TCR beta sequences and the way those sequences occurred across donors. An earlier analysis of around 580 of the donors used high-throughput TCR beta sequencing to judge whether each TCR beta V gene segment behaved as functional or pseudogenic. Donor age, sex, ethnicity and CMV serostatus were compiled together with the repertoire data. A later genetic analysis took genome-wide SNP genotypes for about 65% of the 666 donors and used that subset as a discovery cohort. All discovery cohort repertoires had been generated on a single sequencing platform. Class I and class II HLA loci were covered by the typing at four-digit resolution. The number of donors typed differed by locus, with about 629-640 for A, B, C, DRB1 and DQB1, around 520 for DQA1, approximately 580 for DPA1, and some 450 for DPB1. Because of strong linkage in the cohort, roughly five DR-DQ haplotypes were treated as single units for association and clustering. Across roughly 420 genotyped donors of the cohort, an average of 235,054 unique TCR beta nucleotide sequences per donor were sequenced, and roughly 20% of those sequences were non-productive. The paper as a whole reports these results and caveats: A further reported finding was that TCR beta sequences accurately predicted the HLA-A and HLA-B alleles for most subjects in the first cohort. About 17 rarely observed V segments, including chromosome 9 orphons, were excluded from the earlier analysis of approximately 600 of the donors because counts were too low. Correlated functional status among segregating V segments might reflect linkage disequilibrium, but an unknown experimental factor could not be ruled out. Only TCR beta chains were sequenced in this cohort, and the absence of alpha or paired-chain data limited detectable features. Three of the identified cytomegalovirus-associated TCR beta chains were confirmed in vitro to be specific for cytomegalovirus antigens. Assigning TCR associations to individual alleles was difficult when HLA alleles, especially DR and DQ, strongly co-occurred. Immune exposure information for the cohort was limited to CMV serostatus. A cluster of highly shared sequence variants was judged likely to be a technical artifact of the sequencing pipeline. V-gene and J-gene trimming of TCR beta chains was associated with a missense DCLRE1C variant in a later genetic analysis, and the association was replicated in an independent cohort. In a later analysis, most CMV-associated TCR beta chains were found to appear HLA-restricted, with HLA associations seemingly driven largely by CMV exposure. It was suggested by the authors that the approach could potentially be generalized to other disease states and immunological phenotypes. A later genetic analysis reported fewer N-insertions in productive TCRs among donors in an Asian-associated ancestry cluster than the roughly 670-donor mean. In a later analysis, TCR association rates were found to vary across HLA loci, with the most associated TCRs seen for DRB1 alleles and the fewest for HLA-C alleles. In a later analysis, several top co-occurrence clusters were reported to appear linked to parvovirus B19, influenza, CMV and Epstein-Barr virus. Compared with equally common non-associated chains, HLA-associated TCR beta chains in a later analysis were more clonally expanded and had lower generation probabilities. A total of 150 to 200 TCR beta chains were listed by the study as associated with cytomegalovirus. Because some donors lacked HLA typing at each locus, the association tests relied only on the typed subset. Across donors, most TCR sequences were observed very rarely, whereas some public TCRs were present in many individuals. The classifier was reported to diagnose cytomegalovirus status with high specificity and sensitivity in both the original cohort and the validation cohort. An earlier analysis of some 590 of the donors showed that most TCR beta V segments appeared in productive rearrangements either about 87% or about 30% of the time, which broadly matched IMGT annotations. Because the 87-base-pair reads could not distinguish some IMGT-functional V segments, including TRBV6-2 and TRBV6-3, those segments were excluded. Roughly uniform sequencing depth across donors was assumed in presence/absence analyses, although this assumption may not hold. In a later analysis, over 15,000 TCR beta sequences were associated with specific HLA alleles at a false discovery rate of 0.05.

The germline V gene encodes CDR1 LNHDA and CDR2 SQIVND (reference sequence). The CDR3 contains 15 residues, cysteine and phenylalanine counted. The entry retains the CDR3 DNA only, 45 bases that are in frame from base 1. At the junction V is shortened by 5 bases and J by 4 bases, with 16 bases in between. Libraries were prepared through the immunoSEQ multiplex PCR assay. The multiplex PCR relied on a mix of 60 forward primers for TCR Vbeta segments and 13 reverse primers for TCR Jbeta segments. Amplification of the CDR3 region of rearranged TCR beta genes was performed with a multiplex PCR assay on genomic DNA. Amplified TCR beta libraries were sequenced as 87-base-pair reads on the Illumina HiSeq System. In the authors' own workflow: A later analysis tallied about 77 million unique TCR beta chains across the 666 repertoires, and approximately 12 million of those chains were shared by two or more donors. Raw reads were error-corrected and collapsed into unique sequences by a nearest-neighbor algorithm in which closely related sequences were merged to remove PCR and sequencing errors. To assign V, D and J gene segments, CDR3 sequences were aligned to IMGT reference sequences. For a sequence to be retained, at least a six-nucleotide match to both a V gene segment and a J gene segment was required. A rearrangement was called productive if the CDR3 had no stop codons and remained in frame with V and J, and every other rearrangement was called non-productive. CDR3 was defined according to IMGT convention as the region running from the second conserved V-encoded cysteine to the conserved J-encoded phenylalanine. The earlier analysis of about 560 of the donors excluded any sequence lacking an unambiguous match to a single V gene segment. In an earlier analysis of roughly 600 of the donors, a V segment was called functional when productive rearrangements were above 56.7%, and segregating when the standard deviation between donors exceeded 5%. A statistical classification framework was built for diagnosing cytomegalovirus status from the catalog of TCR beta chain sequences. In a later analysis, V and J genes were assigned by comparing TCR nucleotide sequences against IMGT/GENE-DB human TR gene sequences. The TCRdist pipeline was used in a later analysis to assign CDR3 sequences and most-parsimonious VDJ recombination scenarios. A later analysis defined each TCR beta chain by its CDR3 amino acid sequence plus V-gene family, and excluded reads lacking a unique V-gene family. To address suspected cross-contamination and a sequencing artifact, a later analysis removed roughly 640 highly shared, low-generation-probability nucleotide sequences. In a later analysis, a clonal expansion index was calculated for each public chain from normalized within-repertoire ranks of inferred template counts. In a later analysis, generation probabilities were computed with a VDJ recombination model fitted to out-of-frame rearrangements, and the resulting probabilities were checked against IGoR. Hypergeometric tests were used in a later analysis to score TCR-TCR, TCR-HLA and TCR-CMV co-occurrence, with a repertoire-size bias correction applied to the TCR pairs. To estimate false discovery rates, a later analysis permuted the HLA or CMV assignments 20 times. A later analysis grouped co-occurring TCRs with DBSCAN, adding TCRdist sequence similarity when clustering within HLA-allele-positive subsets. Repertoires with fewer than 30,000 or more than 120,000 public chains, plus five repertoires with anomalous nucleotide sharing, were excluded from co-occurrence clustering. TCRdb holds this immuneACCESS table with in-frame rearrangements only. Some clones are missing; in checked studies, unresolved V genes explain under half, and the rest has no known cause. V, J and clone size are those of that table, while D and trimming were read from the DNA. Counted in this sample were around 120,000 clones; nearly 65% of them appeared once. The top ten clonotypes cover roughly 10% of the sample.

In total, about 650 healthy bone marrow donors made up the cohort. At the time of sampling, all cohort members were nominally healthy, though unrecorded immune exposures were likely present. The donor tested CMV seropositive and was one of the 289 seropositive cohort members. A peripheral blood sample was collected from each donor, and TCR beta sequencing was performed on peripheral blood mononuclear cells. The Qiagen DNeasy Blood Extraction Kit was used to extract genomic DNA from the blood cell samples. Sequencing was performed on PBMCs. The TCR sequence derives from a man aged 35 to 55 in good health and CMV-seropositive. In this chain, TRBV19 is recombined with TRBJ2-3, with TRBD1 tentatively as D gene (5 bases match). The CDR3 reads CASSPLAGFADTQYF. The nucleotide sequence is given as TGTGCCAGTAGTCCCCTGGCAGGGTTTGCAGATACGCAGTATTTT. Reference TRBV19 and TRBJ2-3 proteins supply the regions before and after the CDR3; the full variable domain is: DGGITQSPKYLFRKEGQNVTLSCEQNLNHDAMYWYRQDPGQGLRLIYYSQIVNDFQKGDIAEGYSVSREKKESFPLTVTSAQKNPTAFYLCASSPLAGFADTQYFGPGTRLTVL.